This is a list of T cell receptor beta chains from one sample in a study of brain T cells in children with intractable seizures. Assay: immunoSEQ multiplex PCR; the TCRdb copy retains only in-frame clones and omits some. Found here are about 110,000 clones, 90% to 95% of them singletons; the top ten hold roughly 4%. Sequenced here: peripheral blood, sampled at surgery. The receptor source for this set is a boy younger than two with hemimegalencephaly and intractable seizures. Each CDR3 is given with its conserved first and last residue. The D gene is left open where the match is weak. Clone size, where shown, is once, few, many, or a class for clones that have expanded.

clone_size | d_call | j_call | v_call | cdr3_nt | cdr3_aa
NA | NA | TRBJ2-7 | TRBV7-6 | TGTGCCAGCAGCTTAAGGGGTGATTCCGCCTACGAGCAGTACTTC | CASSLRGDSAYEQYF
once | NA | TRBJ2-2 | TRBV5-4 | TGTGCCAGCAGCAACACGAACACCGGGGAGCTGTTTTTT | CASSNTNTGELFF
NA | TRBD1 | TRBJ2-1 | TRBV29-1 | TGCAGCGTTGCCGACAGGGGTTACAATGAGCAGTTCTTC | CSVADRGYNEQFF
NA | NA | TRBJ2-7 | TRBV6-6 | TGTGCCAGCACACTAGGGGTTGGAGCCTACGAGCAGTACTTC | CASTLGVGAYEQYF
few | NA | TRBJ1-6 | TRBV5-6 | TGTGCCAGCAGCCTTATAACAGGGTTAACCGGTAATTCACCCCTCCACTTT | CASSLITGLTGNSPLHF
NA | TRBD1 | TRBJ1-2 | TRBV28 | TGTGCCAGCAGTTCTATGGCCGGGACAGGGGGTGGCTACACCTTC | CASSSMAGTGGGYTF
once | NA | TRBJ2-3 | TRBV7-9 | TGTGCCAGCAGCCTACTAGACACAGATACGCAGTATTTT | CASSLLDTDTQYF
NA | NA | TRBJ2-7 | TRBV10-3 | TGTGCCATCAGTGCCCCGAAAACAGGAGACCCCTCCTACGAGCAGTACTTC | CAISAPKTGDPSYEQYF
NA | NA | TRBJ1-2 | TRBV19 | TGTGCCAGTAGTCCCCTCGGGGACACCTCCTTCTATGGCTACACCTTC | CASSPLGDTSFYGYTF
NA | NA | TRBJ2-2 | TRBV5-6 | TGTGCCAGCAGCCAATTTGGGAGCAGAAACACCGGGGAGCTGTTTTTT | CASSQFGSRNTGELFF
NA | NA | TRBJ2-3 | TRBV28 | TGTGCCAGCAGTCCCTTGGAGATCGCAGATACGCAGTATTTT | CASSPLEIADTQYF
NA | NA | TRBJ1-3 | TRBV7-9 | TGTGCCAGCGGCGAAATATTGGGCTCTGGAAACACCATATATTTT | CASGEILGSGNTIYF
NA | TRBD2 | TRBJ2-3 | TRBV5-1 | TGCGCCAGCAGCAAAGGACTAGCGGAGGGTACAGATACGCAGTATTTT | CASSKGLAEGTDTQYF
NA | NA | TRBJ1-5 | TRBV20-1 | TGCAGTGCTAGTGCAGGGACTCAATGGAGCAATCAGCCCCAGCATTTT | CSASAGTQWSNQPQHF
NA | NA | TRBJ1-2 | TRBV2 | TGTGCCAGCTTCGGGCAGACCCCCCGCCGCTATGGCTACACCTTC | CASFGQTPRRYGYTF
once | TRBD1 | TRBJ1-4 | TRBV2 | TGTGCCAGCAGCGGACAGGGGGCTTATGGTAATGAAAAACTGTTTTTT | CASSGQGAYGNEKLFF
NA | TRBD2 | TRBJ2-1 | TRBV3-1/TRBV3-2 | TGTGCCAGCAGCCGGACTAGCGGGAGCGATGAGCAGTTCTTC | CASSRTSGSDEQFF
NA | NA | TRBJ2-5 | TRBV6-5 | TGTGCCAGCAGGGTGACAGGGGAGGGAGAGACCCAGTACTTC | CASRVTGEGETQYF
NA | TRBD1 | TRBJ2-5 | TRBV2 | TGTGCCAGCACCCCAGGGGGACAAGAGACCCAGTACTTC | CASTPGGQETQYF
NA | NA | TRBJ2-5 | TRBV24-1 | TGTGCCACCAGTGAGTCGATCAAGGGCCCCCGGGAGACCCAGTACTTC | CATSESIKGPRETQYF
NA | NA | TRBJ2-7 | TRBV20-1 | TGCAGTGCTAAGAGAGGTGAGCAGTACTTC | CSAKRGEQYF
NA | NA | TRBJ2-1 | TRBV18 | TGTGCCAGCTCAAGTTCGGGTGAGCAGTTCTTC | CASSSSGEQFF
NA | TRBD2 | TRBJ2-7 | TRBV27 | TGTGCCAGCAGTCCCTGGACTAGCGGGTGGGGGAACTACGAGCAGTACTTC | CASSPWTSGWGNYEQYF
NA | NA | TRBJ2-2 | TRBV20-1 | TGCAGTGCTAGTCTCGCCGGACTAACCGGGGAGCTGTTTTTT | CSASLAGLTGELFF
NA | TRBD2 | TRBJ2-1 | TRBV5-4 | TGTGCCAGCAGCACCGGACTAGCGGGAGTCGTGGATGAGCAGTTCTTC | CASSTGLAGVVDEQFF
NA | NA | TRBJ2-5 | TRBV2 | TGTGCCAGCAGGGGGGGACAGAAGGAGACCCAGTACTTC | CASRGGQKETQYF
NA | TRBD1 | TRBJ1-2 | TRBV29-1 | TGCAGCGCCCGGGACAGCCCTAACTATGGCTACACCTTC | CSARDSPNYGYTF
few | NA | TRBJ2-6 | TRBV6-4 | TGTGCCAGCAGTGAGTCTGGGGCCAACGTCCTGACTTTC | CASSESGANVLTF
once | NA | TRBJ1-3 | TRBV29-1 | TGCAGCGTTGAAGGCTCTGGAAACACCATATATTTT | CSVEGSGNTIYF
NA | TRBD2 | TRBJ2-1 | TRBV15 | TGTGCCACCAGCAGAGGAGGCCTAGCGGACAATGAGCAGTTCTTC | CATSRGGLADNEQFF